One and the same sample provided the 29 T cell receptor beta chains below, sequenced in a study of blood T cells in healthy people across ages (dated by TCRdb to about 2015). Library construction relied on 5' RACE. Instrument used: Illumina HiSeq 2500. The second PCR ran for about 7 to 11 cycles and used a J-beta primer mix along with a sample-barcoded 5' primer. TCRdb reprocessing: public reads trimmed at Q25 with fastp, clones called with MiXCR, in-frame beta chains kept. Rows with one shared CDR3 protein collapse into an entry with the most common genes and DNA. This sample comprises about 640,000 distinct CDR3 sequences, approximately 59% of them detected only once. Of the sample, approximately 37% falls within the top ten clones. The sequenced material came from blood. These receptor sequences come from a man in his 60s in good health.

There are a few counts of this clonotype. The chain couples TRBV7-2 to TRBJ2-5; the match to TRBD2 covers 12 bases. The germline V gene has CDR1 SGHTA and CDR2 FQGNSA. The CDR3 spans 17 residues. The J segment lost 4 bases and the V segment lost 3 bases, leaving 9 bases of the junction unmatched. The CDR3: CASSFTSGGLYRETQYF. CDR3 bases: TGTGCCAGCAGCTTTACTAGCGGGGGGCTGTATAGAGAGACCCAGTACTTC.

The rearrangement uses TRBV10-3 and TRBJ1-2; no definite D call. Germline assignment: CDR1 ENHRY and CDR2 SYGVKD. This CDR3 contains 13 residues. The germline V and J ends were trimmed by 0 bases and 4 bases, with 6 bases remaining between them. CDR3 sequence reads: CAISESRGYGYTF. CDR3 DNA: TGTGCCATCAGTGAGTCCCGGGGCTATGGCTACACCTTC.

In its sample, this clonotype was seen a few times. A single base separates this from a much larger clone, so it may be a read error. The chain combines TRBV29-1 with TRBJ2-6, with unresolved D. This CDR3 has 13 residues. Per germline, CDR1 SQVTM and CDR2 ANQGSEA. V lost 4 bases, J lost 0 bases, and 4 bases lay in between. The CDR3 DNA is TGCAGCGTTGCCCGCTCTGGGGCCAACGTCCTGACTTTC. The encoded protein is CSVARSGANVLTF. The full variable domain, with the rest looked up from reference TRBV29-1 and TRBJ2-6, is SAVISQKPSRDICQRGTSLTIQCQVDSQVTMMFWYRQQPGQSLTLIATANQGSEATYESGFVIDKFPISRPNLTFSTLTVSNMSPEDSSIYLCSVARSGANVLTFGAGSRLTVL.

The sample holds a few counts of this clonotype. The rearrangement links TRBV4-1 to TRBJ2-3; D might be TRBD2 (7 bases). The CDR3 is 17 amino acids. Trimming cost V 0 bases and J 2 bases, with 15 bases left between them. CDR1 is MGHRA, CDR2 YSYEKL, per germline. CDR3 region: CASSQDLLRGATDTQYF. The CDR3, as DNA: TGCGCCAGCAGCCAAGATCTTCTTCGGGGGGCCACAGATACGCAGTATTTT.

The chain uses TRBV10-2 and TRBJ2-1; 12 bases fit TRBD2. This CDR3 contains 15 residues. Germline-derived CDR1 and CDR2 are WSHSY and SAAADI. J was trimmed by 6 bases and V by 6 bases; bases with no gene match: 6. The CDR3 sequence: CASRLAGGESNEQFF. CDR3 bases: TGCGCCAGCAGACTAGCGGGGGGAGAATCCAATGAGCAGTTCTTC.

On this clonotype itself: A much larger clone sits a single nucleotide away, making a read error possible. J is TRBJ2-3 and V is TRBV2; 10 bases agree with TRBD2. The germline CDR1 and CDR2 sequences are SNHLY and FYNNEI. Germline trimming cut 6 bases from V and 8 bases from J; bases unmatched to any gene: 14. CDR3 length: 16 residues. The CDR3, as DNA: TGTGCCAGCAGCCGATCCGCAAGCGGGGGGGCCAGTACGCAGTATTTT. As protein: CASSRSASGGASTQYF.

The rearrangement links TRBV7-8 to TRBJ2-1; 7 nucleotides line up with TRBD1. Germline V gives CDR1 SGHVS, CDR2 FQNEAQ. The CDR3 totals 16 residues. V was clipped by 5 bases and J by 5 bases; unmatched bases: 12. This CDR3 is CASSGKHRGLDNEQFF. As DNA, the CDR3 is TGTGCCAGCAGCGGAAAACACAGGGGCTTGGACAATGAGCAGTTCTTC.

This clonotype was picked up a small number of times. The chain combines TRBV25-1 with TRBJ1-6; D possibly corresponds to TRBD1 (5 bases). CDR3 length equals 16 residues. Per germline, CDR1 MGHDK and CDR2 SYGVNS. Trimming cost V 1 base and J 7 bases, with 14 bases left between them. For the CDR3, the DNA is TGTGCCAGCAGTGAATTAGACAGAGGCGGCAATTCACCCCTCCACTTT. As protein: CASSELDRGGNSPLHF.

This clonotype showed up just a few times. This chain joins TRBV5-1 and TRBJ2-5; possibly TRBD1 for D (6 bases). The CDR3 covers 13 residues. Germline V gene lookup returns CDR1 SGHRS and CDR2 YFSETQ. V was clipped by 3 bases and J by 3 bases, with 9 bases between them. The CDR3 DNA is TGCGCCAGCAGCTACGGACAGAAAGAGACCCAGTACTTC. Translating gives CASSYGQKETQYF.

The rearrangement links TRBV9 to TRBJ2-3; no reliable D call. This CDR3 has 14 residues. Trimming removed 4 bases from V and 0 bases from J, with 9 bases in between. Germline assignment: CDR1 SGDLS and CDR2 YYNGEE. This CDR3 is CASSHARSTDTQYF. The CDR3 nucleotides read TGTGCCAGCAGCCACGCGCGTAGCACAGATACGCAGTATTTT.

This chain connects TRBV18 to TRBJ2-4; possibly TRBD1 for D (6 bases). The end of the DNA fits TRBJ2-7 better, so the J call may be wrong. CDR3 size: 14 residues. Germline V CDR1 and CDR2: KGHSH, LQKENI. The CDR3 is CASSPADSTYEQYF. The DNA of the CDR3 is TGTGCCAGCTCACCGGCGGACAGTACCTACGAGCAGTACTTC.

The chain carries TRBV7-9 and TRBJ1-2; D not certain. V was cut by 5 bases and J by 4 bases, with 8 bases left in between. Germline CDR1 is SEHNR and CDR2 is FQNEAQ (reference sequence). The length of the CDR3 is 12 residues. The CDR3 loop reads CASSRSVYGYTF. The CDR3 DNA reads as TGTGCCAGCAGCCGCAGCGTCTATGGCTACACCTTC.

The genes are TRBV4-1 and TRBJ1-2; D unclear. Germline CDR1 and CDR2: MGHRA and YSYEKL. Trimming removed 0 bases from V and 3 bases from J, with 14 bases in between. This CDR3 has 16 amino acids. The CDR3 DNA sequence: TGCGCCAGCAGCCAAGATCTGCGGCGACGGGACTATGGCTACACCTTC. Its protein product is CASSQDLRRRDYGYTF.

This chain connects TRBV10-2 to TRBJ2-1; D uncertain. Trimming cost V 3 bases and J 0 bases, with 6 bases left between them. The length of the CDR3 is 14 residues. CDR1 is WSHSY, CDR2 SAAADI, per germline. This chain's CDR3 is CASSEFPSYNEQFF. The CDR3 DNA reads as TGCGCCAGCAGTGAATTCCCCTCCTACAATGAGCAGTTCTTC.

The chain is built from TRBV24-1 and TRBJ2-3, with 8 bases identical to TRBD1. V dropped 4 bases and J dropped 1; count of bases not matched to a gene: 6. The CDR3 loop spans 16 amino acids. CDR1 is KGHDR, CDR2 SFDVKD, per germline. CDR3 DNA sequence: TGTGCCACCAGTGACCAGAACAGGGGGGGCACAGATACGCAGTATTTT. It encodes CATSDQNRGGTDTQYF.

V and J are TRBV15 and TRBJ2-7, with TRBD1 as a possible D gene (6 bases). In germline, CDR1 is LNHNV, CDR2 YYDKDF (reference sequence). The CDR3 has 17 residues. Trimming pared 2 bases from V and 3 bases from J, leaving 20 bases between. DNA for the CDR3: TGTGCCACCAGCAGAAGGTTCCTGGCAACAGGGAACTACGAGCAGTACTTC. The encoded protein is CATSRRFLATGNYEQYF.

This rearrangement joins TRBV20-1 to TRBJ2-3; 12 nucleotides align to TRBD2. The CDR3 consists of 16 residues. The V gene end was trimmed by 2 bases and the J gene end by 7 bases; junction bases not matched to a gene: 10. Germline CDR1 and CDR2: DFQATT and SNEGSKA (reference sequence). CDR3 DNA sequence: TGCAGTGCTAGATCTAACCTAGCGGGAGGGCCCTATACGCAGTATTTT. Protein product: CSARSNLAGGPYTQYF.

V gene TRBV27 combines with J gene TRBJ1-4; a possible D gene is TRBD1 (6 bases). Germline-derived CDR1 and CDR2 are MNHEY and SMNVEV (reference sequence). Trimming pared 4 bases from V and 8 bases from J, leaving 14 bases between. The CDR3 length is 14 residues. In DNA, the CDR3 is TGTGCCAGCAGTTCTGCAGGGGTTGGGGAAAAACTGTTTTTT. This sequence encodes CASSSAGVGEKLFF.

The chain combines TRBV18 with TRBJ1-4; 9 positions agree with TRBD1. The CDR3 is made up of 15 amino acids. CDR1 is KGHSH and CDR2 is LQKENI in the germline V gene. V gave up 3 bases and J gave up 7 bases; unmatched junction bases: 6. The CDR3 region has the DNA TGTGCCAGCTCACCGGCGGGACAGGGTGGTGAAAAACTGTTTTTT. The encoded protein is CASSPAGQGGEKLFF.

The rearrangement uses TRBV29-1 and TRBJ2-7, with TRBD2 matching 10 bases. The CDR3 covers 12 residues. Germline values: CDR1 SQVTM, CDR2 ANQGSEA. Trimming took 7 bases from V and 3 from J; bases not matched to a gene: 3. The CDR3 protein is CSALAGVYEQYF. The CDR3 region has the DNA TGCAGCGCGCTAGCGGGAGTCTACGAGCAGTACTTC.

This clonotype was seen only a few times. This chain joins TRBV24-1 and TRBJ2-5; 8 bases map to TRBD1. The V gene end was trimmed by 4 bases and the J gene end by 0 bases; junction bases not matched to a gene: 6. Germline CDR1 reads KGHDR; CDR2 reads SFDVKD. The CDR3 has 16 amino acids. In DNA form, the CDR3 reads TGTGCCACCAGTGAGCCCGGGACAGGCCACCAAGAGACCCAGTACTTC. Its translation: CATSEPGTGHQETQYF.

The chain is built from TRBV3-1 and TRBJ2-5, with TRBD2 identical over 9 bases. CDR1 is LGHDT, CDR2 YNNKEL, per germline (reference sequence). The CDR3 has 15 residues. The V segment lost 2 bases and the J segment 4 bases; nucleotides outside the gene matches: 5. Here the CDR3 DNA reads TGTGCCAGCAGCCAACGAGCGGGGGGAGGAGAGACCCAGTACTTC. This gives the protein CASSQRAGGGETQYF.

V gene TRBV15 combines with J gene TRBJ2-1; D uncertain. V was shortened by 0 bases and J by 4 bases, with 7 bases between the two germline ends. Germline V lookup: CDR1 LNHNV, CDR2 YYDKDF (reference sequence). CDR3 size: 14 residues. CDR3 protein: CATSREAIYNEQFF. CDR3 nucleotide sequence: TGTGCCACCAGCAGAGAAGCAATTTACAATGAGCAGTTCTTC. Complete variable domain (other parts from reference TRBV15 and TRBJ2-1): DAMVIQNPRYQVTQFGKPVTLSCSQTLNHNVMYWYQQKSSQAPKLLFHYYDKDFNNEADTPDNFQSRRPNTSFCFLDIRSPGLGDTAMYLCATSREAIYNEQFFGPGTRLTVL.

The J gene is TRBJ1-2, the V gene TRBV29-1; TRBD1 matches at 8 bases. CDR1 is SQVTM and CDR2 is ANQGSEA in the germline V gene. CDR3 length: 14 amino acids. Unmatched junction bases numbered 7, after V lost 4 bases and J lost 3 bases. The CDR3 DNA reads TGCAGCGTTGGGCCTCCAGGGGGCGACTATGGCTACACCTTC. Translating gives CSVGPPGGDYGYTF.

This clonotype occurred a few times. This chain links TRBV15 with TRBJ2-3; D unclear. V lost 1 base, J lost 4 bases, and 12 bases lay in between. CDR3 length: 15 residues. The germline V gene has CDR1 LNHNV and CDR2 YYDKDF (reference sequence). Here the CDR3 DNA reads TGTGCCACCAGCAGAGTAGGTCGACCCCCAGATACGCAGTATTTT. Amino acids: CATSRVGRPPDTQYF.

About this clonotype: A much larger clone is a single base away; this may be a read error. The gene calls are TRBV7-8 and TRBJ1-6; D unclear. This CDR3 spans 13 amino acids. Looked up from germline, CDR1 is SGHVS and CDR2 is FQNEAQ. Trimming took off 5 bases at V and 14 bases at J, with 16 bases between the two ends. CDR3 bases: TGTGCCAGCAGCCCCCCGCGACCGTCAACCCTCCACTTT. Translating gives CASSPPRPSTLHF.

The CDR3 region has the DNA TGTGCCAGCCCGGGACAGGGAACCTACGAGCAGTACTTC. It codes for CASPGQGTYEQYF. The rearrangement uses TRBV25-1 and TRBJ2-7; TRBD1 agrees at 9 bases. This CDR3 spans 13 amino acids. The junction had 4 bases not matched to a gene; V was cut back by 8 bases and J by 2 bases. The germline V gene has CDR1 MGHDK and CDR2 SYGVNS.

The J gene is TRBJ2-3, the V gene TRBV10-3, with D maybe TRBD2 (6 bases). Trimming left V 8 bases short and J 4 bases short, with 13 bases between. Germline assignment: CDR1 ENHRY and CDR2 SYGVKD. This CDR3 comprises 13 residues. The CDR3 DNA is TGTGCCATCGGGCCGGCTAGCGCAGATACGCAGTATTTT. This gives the protein CAIGPASADTQYF.

The rearrangement uses TRBV4-1 and TRBJ1-3, with D hard to call. Trimming removed 3 bases from V and 3 bases from J, with 12 bases in between. In germline, CDR1 is MGHRA, CDR2 YSYEKL. The CDR3 contains 15 residues. DNA for the CDR3: TGCGCCAGCAGCCAGGCTCGCGTACTTGGAAACACCATATATTTT. Protein: CASSQARVLGNTIYF.